The 16 T cell receptor beta chains below were found in one sample sequenced in a study of T cell responses to AZD1222 COVID-19 vaccine. Using immunoSEQ multiplex PCR, the repertoire was profiled, and TCRdb retains in-frame clones only, with some absent. This sample has around 130,000 clones; almost 90% occur once, and the top ten carry under 3.5%. This sample comprised peripheral blood, obtained on day 0 of AZD1222 vaccination. The source of these receptors is an adult in good health.

The chain employs TRBV30 and TRBJ2-5, with D possibly matching TRBD1 (6 bases). Germline V gives CDR1 GTSNPN, CDR2 SVGIG (reference sequence). The ends were cut back, 4 bases at V and 5 bases at J, with 11 bases in the middle. The CDR3 covers 12 residues. CDR3 in DNA: TGTGCCTGGACAGGGGACCCGGAGACCCAGTACTTC. It yields the protein CAWTGDPETQYF.

The chain couples TRBV6-6 to TRBJ1-1; a possible D gene is TRBD1 (5 bases). Germline V gene lookup returns CDR1 MNHNY and CDR2 SVGAGI (reference sequence). CDR3 length: 14 residues. Trimming removed 2 bases from V and 5 bases from J, with 12 bases in between. The CDR3 DNA reads TGTGCCAGCAGTTACGGGACGATGAGGACTGAAGCTTTCTTT. Its translation: CASSYGTMRTEAFF.

This clone was seen a single time. The genes are TRBV6-6 and TRBJ1-2; D is possibly TRBD1 (5 bases). The germline CDR1 and CDR2 sequences are MNHNY and SVGAGI (reference sequence). V lost 2 bases to trimming and J lost 1 base, with 11 bases between them. The CDR3 has 15 amino acids. The CDR3 loop is CASSYLGVLNYGYTF. In DNA form, the CDR3 reads TGTGCCAGCAGTTACCTGGGGGTCCTTAACTATGGCTACACCTTC.

V usage is TRBV7-9 and J usage is TRBJ1-2; D is uncertain. Germline-derived CDR1 and CDR2 are SEHNR and FQNEAQ (reference sequence). V was shortened by 5 bases and J by 5 bases, with 12 bases between the two germline ends. The CDR3 spans 13 residues. The CDR3 region is CASSGRWAYGYTF. The CDR3 bases are TGTGCCAGCAGCGGTAGGTGGGCTTATGGCTACACCTTC. Complete variable domain (other parts from reference TRBV7-9 and TRBJ1-2): DTGVSQNPRHKITKRGQNVTFRCDPISEHNRLYWYRQTLGQGPEFLTYFQNEAQLEKSRLLSDRFSAERPKGSFSTLEIQRTEQGDSAMYLCASSGRWAYGYTFGSGTRLTVV.

The V gene is TRBV13, the J gene TRBJ1-2; D is possibly TRBD1 (5 bases). Germline V gives CDR1 PRHDT, CDR2 FYEKMQ (reference sequence). The CDR3 is made up of 13 amino acids. V lost 4 bases and J lost 8, with 14 bases in between. The CDR3: CASSSGLPGGYTF. In nucleotides, the CDR3 is TGTGCCAGCAGCTCGGGACTCCCGGGAGGCTACACCTTC.

V is TRBV5-3 and J is TRBJ2-3, with a tentative D call TRBD1 (5 bases). TRBV5-3 is an ORF, with its function uncertain. Trimming shortened V by 1 base and J by 2 bases, and 11 bases separated the two germline ends. The CDR3 contains 15 residues. CDR3 sequence: CARSLSQVNTDTQYF. The CDR3 coding sequence is TGTGCCAGAAGCTTGTCACAGGTAAACACAGATACGCAGTATTTT.

The CDR3 DNA reads TGTGCCAGCAGCTCGCCCCAACAAGAGACCCAGTACTTC. Translation gives CASSSPQQETQYF. The chain uses TRBV5-4 and TRBJ2-5; D not resolved. The CDR3 is 13 amino acids. V gave up 3 bases and J gave up 2 bases, with 8 bases separating them. Germline V gene data show CDR1 as SGHNT and CDR2 as YYREEE (reference sequence).

This sequence joins TRBV18 and TRBJ2-1, with D uncertain. This CDR3 is built from 12 residues. Deletions cut 4 bases from V and 5 bases from J, with 6 bases between. The germline CDR1 and CDR2 sequences are KGHSH and LQKENI. CDR3 nucleotides: TGTGCCAGCTCACTCACAGACAATGAGCAGTTCTTC. Protein sequence: CASSLTDNEQFF. Combining the CDR3 with reference TRBV18 and TRBJ2-1 gives the whole variable domain NAGVMQNPRHLVRRRGQEARLRCSPMKGHSHVYWYRQLPEEGLKFMVYLQKENIIDESGMPKERFSAEFPKEGPSILRIQQVVRGDSAAYFCASSLTDNEQFFGPGTRLTVL.

The rearrangement uses TRBV9 and TRBJ1-1, with 7 bases identical to TRBD1. In germline, CDR1 is SGDLS, CDR2 YYNGEE. V shed 3 bases, J shed 1 base, and the junction held 0 bases outside the gene matches. The CDR3 extends over 13 amino acids. CDR3 DNA: TGTGCCAGCAGCGACAGGGGGAACACTGAAGCTTTCTTT. Residues: CASSDRGNTEAFF.

In nucleotides, the CDR3 is TGTGCCAGTACCCCGGACAGGAGCTCCTACAATGAGCAGTTCTTC. This translates into CASTPDRSSYNEQFF. V gene TRBV19 combines with J gene TRBJ2-1; TRBD1 aligns across 7 bases. Germline-derived CDR1 and CDR2 are LNHDA and SQIVND (reference sequence). Trimming cost V 7 bases and J 0 bases; bases outside gene matches: 6. This CDR3 region has 15 residues. The whole variable domain, filled in from reference TRBV19 and TRBJ2-1, reads DGGITQSPKYLFRKEGQNVTLSCEQNLNHDAMYWYRQDPGQGLRLIYYSQIVNDFQKGDIAEGYSVSREKKESFPLTVTSAQKNPTAFYLCASTPDRSSYNEQFFGPGTRLTVL.

The gene calls are TRBV13 and TRBJ1-1, with TRBD1 identical over 8 bases. The germline gives CDR1 PRHDT, CDR2 FYEKMQ (reference sequence). CDR3 size: 14 residues. The junction had 7 bases not matched to a gene; V was cut back by 4 bases and J by 6 bases. In nucleotides, the CDR3 is TGTGCCAGCAGCTCCCAGGGGGCAGGAGCTGAAGCTTTCTTT. It codes for CASSSQGAGAEAFF.

This clone occurred a few times. Here the CDR3 reads CASCHSGTRNFYTF. In DNA form, the CDR3 reads TGTGCCAGCTGCCATTCCGGGACAAGGAATTTCTACACCTTC. This rearrangement joins TRBV19 to TRBJ1-2; D possibly corresponds to TRBD1 (6 bases). The CDR3 contains 14 residues. Germline-derived CDR1 and CDR2 are LNHDA and SQIVND (reference sequence). The V end was cut by 9 bases, the J end by 10 bases, with 24 bases between. Based on the CDR3 plus reference TRBV19 and TRBJ1-2, the full variable domain is DGGITQSPKYLFRKEGQNVTLSCEQNLNHDAMYWYRQDPGQGLRLIYYSQIVNDFQKGDIAEGYSVSREKKESFPLTVTSAQKNPTAFYLCASCHSGTRNFYTFGSGTRLTVV.

This sequence joins TRBV5-1 and TRBJ1-3, with TRBD1 matching over 9 bases. Germline CDR1 SGHRS, CDR2 YFSETQ. With 3 bases clipped from V and 7 bases from J, the junction kept 5 bases outside the gene matches. The CDR3 length is 14 residues. CDR3 in DNA: TGCGCCAGCAGCTCCGGGACAGGGAGTAACACCATATATTTT. Translated: CASSSGTGSNTIYF.

The genes are TRBV6-1 and TRBJ2-7, with D uncertain. V was shortened by 0 bases and J by 6 bases, with 12 bases between the two germline ends. Germline-derived CDR1 and CDR2 are MNHNS and SASEGT. The CDR3 has 14 amino acids. CDR3 sequence: CASSEASQKGEQYF. CDR3 DNA sequence: TGTGCCAGCAGTGAAGCCAGTCAGAAGGGCGAGCAGTACTTC.

The gene calls are TRBV29-1 and TRBJ2-1, with TRBD1 as a possible D gene (6 bases). Looked up from germline, CDR1 is SQVTM and CDR2 is ANQGSEA. V lost 0 bases, J lost 1 base, and 13 bases lay in between. The CDR3 has 16 residues. The CDR3, as DNA: TGCAGCGTTGAAGACCCAGGGGCTCCATCCTACAATGAGCAGTTCTTC. Its protein is CSVEDPGAPSYNEQFF.

The genes are TRBV13 and TRBJ2-5, with TRBD1 as a possible D gene (6 bases). Germline CDR1 PRHDT, CDR2 FYEKMQ (reference sequence). The CDR3 is 14 residues long. V gave up 10 bases and J gave up 3 bases, with 18 bases separating them. The CDR3 DNA reads as TGTGCCAATGGGGGCGAGGCGGAGAAAGAGACCCAGTACTTC. This gives the protein CANGGEAEKETQYF.